The 21 T cell receptor beta chains below all came from one sample that was sequenced in a study of T cell changes during pregnancy in multiple sclerosis (dated by TCRdb to about 2019). The method behind the library was the immunoSEQ multiplex PCR assay. This immuneACCESS table, as held by TCRdb, lists in-frame sequences with V and J called but not all clones. Of the missing ones, under half trace to an unresolved V gene in checked studies; the others have no known cause. The sample table shows about 42,000 clones, and 80% to 95% are seen once. The ten most abundant clones make up around 0.5% of the sample. Sample: CD4+ T cells from peripheral blood mononuclear cells, taken in the second trimester of pregnancy. The receptors were sampled from a female donor in good health, enrolled as a control in a pregnancy study.

The V call is TRBV10-3, the J call TRBJ2-3; 9 bases align to TRBD2. J lost 5 bases, V lost 7 bases, and 10 bases had no gene match. From germline, CDR1 is ENHRY and CDR2 SYGVKD. CDR3 length: 15 amino acids. DNA of the CDR3: TGTGCCATCACCAACTCGGGCGGGAGGGGAGATACGCAGTATTTT. Translation: CAITNSGGRGDTQYF.

The chain recombines TRBV15 with TRBJ2-1; TRBD2 matches 7 bases. The CDR3 has 13 amino acids. Germline CDR1 LNHNV, CDR2 YYDKDF (reference sequence). Losses at the gene ends were 8 bases for V and 7 bases for J; bases not matched to a gene: 8. The CDR3 bases are TGTGCCACCGGGGGGAAACTAGCGAATGAGCAGTTCTTC. The encoded protein is CATGGKLANEQFF. Together with reference TRBV15 and TRBJ2-1, the CDR3 gives the full variable domain: DAMVIQNPRYQVTQFGKPVTLSCSQTLNHNVMYWYQQKSSQAPKLLFHYYDKDFNNEADTPDNFQSRRPNTSFCFLDIRSPGLGDTAMYLCATGGKLANEQFFGPGTRLTVL.

This clone showed up just a few times. This chain connects TRBV5-1 to TRBJ2-2; 8 nucleotides match TRBD1. The germline V gene has CDR1 SGHRS and CDR2 YFSETQ. The V gene end was trimmed by 3 bases and the J gene end by 7 bases; junction bases not matched to a gene: 14. This CDR3 region has 17 residues. The CDR3 sequence: CASSSGQDRVYIGELFF. The CDR3 coding sequence is TGCGCCAGCAGCTCTGGGCAGGACAGGGTTTACATCGGGGAGCTGTTTTTT.

V usage is TRBV28 and J usage is TRBJ2-7, with 9 bases lining up with TRBD1. The germline gives CDR1 MDHEN, CDR2 SYDVKM. J gave up 6 bases and V 6 bases, and 9 bases lay outside the gene matches. This CDR3 region has 14 residues. The CDR3 sequence is CASRSGTGSAEQYF. The CDR3, as DNA: TGTGCCAGCAGGTCCGGGACAGGGTCGGCCGAGCAGTACTTC.

The V and J genes are TRBV7-9 and TRBJ1-2; TRBD1 agrees at 8 bases. Germline V gene data show CDR1 as SEHNR and CDR2 as FQNEAQ (reference sequence). J lost 4 bases, V lost 7 bases, and 8 bases had no gene match. The length of the CDR3 is 14 residues. Here the CDR3 reads CASTWTGPSYGYTF. In DNA, the CDR3 is TGTGCCAGCACCTGGACAGGGCCGAGCTATGGCTACACCTTC.

The chain employs TRBV18 and TRBJ1-2; TRBD1 matches 7 bases. Germline lookup yields CDR1 KGHSH and CDR2 LQKENI. The CDR3 is made up of 13 amino acids. V was clipped by 4 bases and J by 3 bases; unmatched bases: 2. The CDR3 loop is CASSQDRDYGYTF. The CDR3 DNA reads TGTGCCAGCTCACAAGACAGGGACTATGGCTACACCTTC.

The chain couples TRBV5-1 to TRBJ1-1; D is unresolved. Germline-derived CDR1 and CDR2 are SGHRS and YFSETQ. The V end lost 0 bases, the J end lost 9 bases, and 15 bases lay between the germline ends. The CDR3 has 14 amino acids. In DNA form, the CDR3 reads TGCGCCAGCAGCTTGGCCGGAGGATACGGGCAAGCTTTCTTT. Its translation: CASSLAGGYGQAFF.

The gene calls are TRBV5-6 and TRBJ2-1; TRBD2 matches at 7 bases. J gave up 3 bases and V 6 bases, and 9 bases lay outside the gene matches. The V gene's germline CDR1 is SGHDT and CDR2 YYEEEE. The CDR3 consists of 15 residues. In DNA form, the CDR3 reads TGTGCCAGCAACCTCTTGCTAGCGGACTACAATGAGCAGTTCTTC. Encoded protein: CASNLLLADYNEQFF.

This CDR3 is CASSPGDRSTGELFF. CDR3 in DNA: TGTGCCAGCAGCCCCGGGGACAGGTCCACCGGGGAGCTGTTTTTT. The chain combines TRBV7-8 with TRBJ2-2; TRBD1 matches 8 bases. Trimming at V came to 5 bases and at J to 4 bases, leaving 6 bases not matched to a gene. Germline values: CDR1 SGHVS, CDR2 FQNEAQ. This CDR3 has 15 amino acids.

The rearrangement links TRBV5-1 to TRBJ1-1; D is undetermined. The V gene's germline CDR1 is SGHRS and CDR2 YFSETQ. V lost 0 bases to trimming and J lost 1 base, with 7 bases between them. The CDR3 totals 14 residues. CDR3 sequence reads: CASSLEPRNTEAFF. In nucleotides, the CDR3 is TGCGCCAGCAGCTTGGAGCCGAGGAACACTGAAGCTTTCTTT.

J is TRBJ2-3 and V is TRBV18; no definite D call. Trimming removed 5 bases from V and 4 bases from J, with 16 bases in between. This CDR3 comprises 15 residues. Germline CDR1 and CDR2: KGHSH and LQKENI. DNA for the CDR3: TGTGCCAGCTCAGTCCGTCTCCATAACTCAGATACGCAGTATTTT. Encoded protein: CASSVRLHNSDTQYF.

This clone was picked up one time. V gene TRBV7-2 combines with J gene TRBJ2-2, with D possibly matching TRBD2 (5 bases). The germline gives CDR1 SGHTA, CDR2 FQGNSA. The CDR3 sequence is 17 residues long. The ends were cut back, 5 bases at V and 2 bases at J, with 18 bases in the middle. The CDR3 nucleotides read TGTGCCAGCAGCCCAATCCCCCCCGGACTTAACACCGGGGAGCTGTTTTTT. Encoded protein: CASSPIPPGLNTGELFF.

This rearrangement joins TRBV9 to TRBJ2-1, with TRBD2 matching over 7 bases. V shed 4 bases, J shed 8 bases, and the junction held 3 bases outside the gene matches. This CDR3 is 12 amino acids long. Germline V gene data show CDR1 as SGDLS and CDR2 as YYNGEE. This CDR3 is CASSRLADEQFF. Here the CDR3 DNA reads TGTGCCAGCAGCCGACTAGCCGATGAGCAGTTCTTC. The full variable domain, with the rest looked up from reference TRBV9 and TRBJ2-1, is DSGVTQTPKHLITATGQRVTLRCSPRSGDLSVYWYQQSLDQGLQFLIQYYNGEERAKGNILERFSAQQFPDLHSELNLSSLELGDSALYFCASSRLADEQFFGPGTRLTVL.

This clone was seen a handful of times. The chain is built from TRBV4-2 and TRBJ1-2; D not resolved. The CDR3 contains 15 residues. The germline V gene encodes CDR1 LGHNA and CDR2 YNFKEQ. V was shortened by 4 bases and J by 7 bases, with 19 bases between the two germline ends. The CDR3 spells CASSPGGEPFGGYTF. In DNA, the CDR3 is TGTGCCAGCAGCCCAGGCGGGGAGCCCTTCGGTGGCTACACCTTC.

This sequence joins TRBV19 and TRBJ1-5; TRBD1 might be the D (5 bases). V shed 3 bases and J shed 2 bases, with 11 bases lying between them. The CDR3 is 15 amino acids. CDR1 and CDR2 (germline): LNHDA, SQIVND (reference sequence). In nucleotides, the CDR3 is TGTGCCAGTAGTATTGACAGACACCGCAATCAGCCCCAGCATTTT. This translates into CASSIDRHRNQPQHF.

The genes are TRBV5-4 and TRBJ2-7, with 7 bases lining up with TRBD1. From germline, CDR1 is SGHNT and CDR2 YYREEE (reference sequence). The CDR3 length is 15 residues. After removal of 3 bases from V and 5 bases from J, the junction contained 11 bases not matched to a gene. The CDR3 loop reads CASSSYRGLNDEQYF. The CDR3 DNA reads TGTGCCAGCAGCTCCTACAGGGGTCTAAACGACGAGCAGTACTTC.

The V and J genes are TRBV18 and TRBJ2-1; 11 bases are shared with TRBD2. Unmatched junction bases numbered 6, after V lost 3 bases and J lost 2 bases. Germline V gives CDR1 KGHSH, CDR2 LQKENI. This CDR3 region has 17 residues. CDR3 loop: CASSPSLAGGPYNEQFF. For the CDR3, the DNA is TGTGCCAGCTCACCCTCTCTAGCGGGGGGACCCTACAATGAGCAGTTCTTC. Supplemented by reference TRBV18 and TRBJ2-1, the full variable domain reads NAGVMQNPRHLVRRRGQEARLRCSPMKGHSHVYWYRQLPEEGLKFMVYLQKENIIDESGMPKERFSAEFPKEGPSILRIQQVVRGDSAAYFCASSPSLAGGPYNEQFFGPGTRLTVL.

The chain has TRBV11-1 and TRBJ2-5; TRBD2 agrees at 11 bases. Germline V gene lookup returns CDR1 SGHAT and CDR2 FQDESV (reference sequence). The CDR3 length is 17 residues. J lost 0 bases, V lost 3 bases, and 6 bases had no gene match. Here the CDR3 reads CASSFGLAGGHQETQYF. The CDR3, as DNA: TGTGCCAGCAGCTTCGGGCTAGCGGGGGGCCACCAAGAGACCCAGTACTTC.

The rearrangement uses TRBV6-1 and TRBJ1-3; D not certain. Trimming removed 1 base at V and 4 bases at J, with 14 bases between. This CDR3 region has 16 residues. Germline CDR1 and CDR2: MNHNS and SASEGT. The CDR3 is CASSEVHLLTGNTIYF. In DNA form, the CDR3 reads TGTGCCAGCAGTGAAGTTCACCTTCTAACGGGAAACACCATATATTTT.

The chain employs TRBV5-6 and TRBJ2-3, with D tentatively TRBD2 (6 bases). The CDR3 runs to 15 residues. The V and J ends lost 0 bases and 6 bases respectively, with 14 bases between them. The germline V gene has CDR1 SGHDT and CDR2 YYEEEE. The CDR3 DNA reads as TGTGCCAGCAGCTTGGGGACGGTAGCGGCGGATACGCAGTATTTT. It is translated as CASSLGTVAADTQYF.

CDR3 sequence reads: CASSSPGAATNRNQPQHF. As DNA, the CDR3 is TGTGCCAGCAGTTCCCCAGGGGCAGCCACCAACCGGAATCAGCCCCAGCATTTT. The chain recombines TRBV28 with TRBJ1-5, with D possibly TRBD1 on 6 matching bases. The CDR3 is 18 residues long. The germline V gene has CDR1 MDHEN and CDR2 SYDVKM. Trimming stripped 4 bases from V and 4 bases from J, with 23 bases between.